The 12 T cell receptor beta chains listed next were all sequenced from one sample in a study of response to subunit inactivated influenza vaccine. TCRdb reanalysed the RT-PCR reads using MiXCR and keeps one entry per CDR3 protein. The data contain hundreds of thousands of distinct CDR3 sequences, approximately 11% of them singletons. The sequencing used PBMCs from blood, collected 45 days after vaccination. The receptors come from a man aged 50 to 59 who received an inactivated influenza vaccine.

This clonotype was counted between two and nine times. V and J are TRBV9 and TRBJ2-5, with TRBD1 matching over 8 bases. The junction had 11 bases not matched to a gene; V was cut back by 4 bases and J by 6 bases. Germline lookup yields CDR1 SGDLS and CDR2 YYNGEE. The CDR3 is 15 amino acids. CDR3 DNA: TGTGCCAGCAGCCTTACGGGACAGGCGATTCAGACCCAGTACTTC. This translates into CASSLTGQAIQTQYF.

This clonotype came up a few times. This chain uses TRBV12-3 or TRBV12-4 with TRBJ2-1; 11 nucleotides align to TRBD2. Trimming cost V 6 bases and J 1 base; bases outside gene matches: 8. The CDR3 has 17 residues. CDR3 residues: CASSGLAGGGSYNEQFF. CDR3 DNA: TGTGCCAGCAGCGGTTTAGCGGGAGGGGGGTCCTACAATGAGCAGTTCTTC.

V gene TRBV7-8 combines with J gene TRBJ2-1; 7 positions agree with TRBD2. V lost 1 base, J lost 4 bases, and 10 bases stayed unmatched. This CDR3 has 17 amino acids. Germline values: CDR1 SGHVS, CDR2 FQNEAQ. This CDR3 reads CASSLEGETSPYNEQFF. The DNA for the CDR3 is TGTGCCAGCAGCTTAGAAGGAGAGACTAGCCCTTACAATGAGCAGTTCTTC.

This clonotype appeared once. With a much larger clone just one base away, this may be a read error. This CDR3 is CCARGNSGVSSYEQYF. CDR3 DNA: TGCTGTGCTAGGGGAAATAGCGGGGTAAGCTCCTACGAGCAGTACTTC. This chain links TRBV20-1 with TRBJ2-7; 8 bases map to TRBD2. The CDR3 extends over 16 amino acids. Per germline, CDR1 DFQATT and CDR2 SNEGSKA (reference sequence).

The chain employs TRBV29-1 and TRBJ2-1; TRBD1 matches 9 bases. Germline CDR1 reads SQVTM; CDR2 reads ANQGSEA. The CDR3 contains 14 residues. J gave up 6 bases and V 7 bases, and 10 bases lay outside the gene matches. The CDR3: CSARRGTGFNEQFF. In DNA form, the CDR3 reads TGCAGCGCCCGACGGGGGACAGGGTTCAATGAGCAGTTCTTC.

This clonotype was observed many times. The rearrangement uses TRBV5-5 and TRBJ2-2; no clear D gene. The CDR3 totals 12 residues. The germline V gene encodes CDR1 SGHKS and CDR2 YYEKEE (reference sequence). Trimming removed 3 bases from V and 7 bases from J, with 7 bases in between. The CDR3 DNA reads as TGTGCCAGCAGCTATGAGCTCGGGGAGCTGTTTTTT. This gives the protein CASSYELGELFF.

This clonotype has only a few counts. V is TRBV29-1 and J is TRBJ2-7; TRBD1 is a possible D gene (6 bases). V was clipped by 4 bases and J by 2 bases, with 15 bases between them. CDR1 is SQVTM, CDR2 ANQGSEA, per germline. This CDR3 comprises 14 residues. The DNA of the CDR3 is TGCAGCGTTGCAATTGGCGCAGGGGCCTACGAGCAGTACTTC. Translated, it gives CSVAIGAGAYEQYF.

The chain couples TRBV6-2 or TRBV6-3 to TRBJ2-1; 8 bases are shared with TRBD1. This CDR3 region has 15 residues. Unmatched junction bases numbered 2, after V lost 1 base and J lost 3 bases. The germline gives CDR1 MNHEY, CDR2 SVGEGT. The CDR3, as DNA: TGTGCCAGCAGTTACTTCGGACAGGGCTACAATGAGCAGTTCTTC. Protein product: CASSYFGQGYNEQFF.

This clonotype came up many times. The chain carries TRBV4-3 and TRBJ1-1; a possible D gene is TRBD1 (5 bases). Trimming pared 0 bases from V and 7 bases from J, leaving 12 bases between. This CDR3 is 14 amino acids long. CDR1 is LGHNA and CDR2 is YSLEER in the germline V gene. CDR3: CASSQEAGLNEAFF. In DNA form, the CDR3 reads TGCGCCAGCAGCCAAGAGGCAGGGCTCAATGAAGCTTTCTTT.

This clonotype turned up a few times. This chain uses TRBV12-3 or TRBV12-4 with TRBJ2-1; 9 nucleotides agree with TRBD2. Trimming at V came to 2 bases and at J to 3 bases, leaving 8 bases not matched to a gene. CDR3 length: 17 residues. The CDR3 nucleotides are TGTGCCAGCAGTTTAAGTTCATTGCGGGGGGGCTACAATGAGCAGTTCTTC. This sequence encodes CASSLSSLRGGYNEQFF.

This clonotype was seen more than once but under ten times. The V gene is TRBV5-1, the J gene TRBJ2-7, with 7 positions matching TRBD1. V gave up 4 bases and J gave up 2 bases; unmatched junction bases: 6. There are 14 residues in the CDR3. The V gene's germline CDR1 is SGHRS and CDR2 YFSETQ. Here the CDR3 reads CASSPQGPPYEQYF. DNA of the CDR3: TGCGCCAGCAGCCCACAGGGGCCCCCCTACGAGCAGTACTTC. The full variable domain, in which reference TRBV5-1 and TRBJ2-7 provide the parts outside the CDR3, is KAGVTQTPRYLIKTRGQQVTLSCSPISGHRSVSWYQQTPGQGLQFLFEYFSETQRNKGNFPGRFSGRQFSNSRSEMNVSTLELGDSALYLCASSPQGPPYEQYFGPGTRLTVT.

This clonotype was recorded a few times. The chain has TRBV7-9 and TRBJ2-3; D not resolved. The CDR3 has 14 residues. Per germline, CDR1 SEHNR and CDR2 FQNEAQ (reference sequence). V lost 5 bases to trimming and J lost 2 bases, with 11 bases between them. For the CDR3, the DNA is TGTGCCAGCAGCCCCGACCTGTCCACAGATACGCAGTATTTT. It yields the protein CASSPDLSTDTQYF.